The 13 T cell receptor beta chains reported below all come from one sample, sequenced in a study of blood T cell repertoires in COVID-19 (TCRdb year 2020). To prepare the library, the immunoSEQ multiplex PCR assay was applied. Not all clones reach the TCRdb copy of this immuneACCESS table, which keeps in-frame sequences only. Checked studies attribute under half of the gap to unresolved V genes and leave the rest unexplained. The sample table holds about 310,000 clones, of which approximately 83% were seen once. The ten largest clonotypes hold 2.2% of the sample. The sample was PBMCs or T cells enriched from blood (not recorded which). These TCRs come from a man aged 25 to 40 who had recovered from COVID-19.

This clone was recorded only once. The chain joins TRBV5-4 to TRBJ1-2, with 7 nucleotides matching TRBD1. V was pared by 0 bases and J by 7 bases, with 12 bases of the junction left unmatched. Per the germline V gene, CDR1 is SGHNT and CDR2 is YYREEE (reference sequence). The CDR3 consists of 16 residues. The CDR3 loop reads CASSLVWGRGLIGYTF. DNA of the CDR3: TGTGCCAGCAGCTTGGTTTGGGGCAGGGGGTTGATTGGCTACACCTTC.

The J gene is TRBJ2-3, the V gene TRBV27, with 7 bases matching TRBD2. This CDR3 region has 15 residues. Germline V gene sequence: CDR1 MNHEY, CDR2 SMNVEV (reference sequence). Trimming removed 6 bases from V and 4 bases from J; junction bases left unmatched: 10. The CDR3 DNA is TGTGCCAGCAGACCGGGACTAACAACGTCAGATACGCAGTATTTT. It is translated as CASRPGLTTSDTQYF.

V and J are TRBV7-9 and TRBJ1-6, with 10 bases aligning to TRBD1. The CDR3 runs 18 residues. The V and J ends lost 5 bases and 1 base, in that order; junction bases with no gene match: 8. Germline loops: CDR1 SEHNR, CDR2 FQNEAQ (reference sequence). DNA for the CDR3: TGTGCCAGCAGCCCTATTAGACAGGGGGCTTCCTATAATTCACCCCTCCACTTT. Translated: CASSPIRQGASYNSPLHF.

The CDR3 DNA reads as TGTGCCAGTAGAGGAAATCGTGGGGGACAGCCAAGGGAAGACTATGGCTACACCTTC. Translation: CASRGNRGGQPREDYGYTF. This chain joins TRBV19 and TRBJ1-2, with 7 bases lining up with TRBD1. Germline V gives CDR1 LNHDA, CDR2 SQIVND (reference sequence). V was clipped by 6 bases and J by 3 bases; unmatched bases: 22. This CDR3 comprises 19 residues.

The rearrangement links TRBV9 to TRBJ1-1; D possibly corresponds to TRBD1 (6 bases). The CDR3 runs 16 residues. Trimming left V 4 bases short and J 0 bases short, with 16 bases between. Germline CDR1 is SGDLS and CDR2 is YYNGEE. CDR3 DNA sequence: TGTGCCAGCAGCCCGCAACAGGGAGTTCTGAACACTGAAGCTTTCTTT. This codes for CASSPQQGVLNTEAFF.

This clone was counted a few times. V and J are TRBV12-5 and TRBJ1-5; D is undetermined. The CDR3 runs 19 residues. CDR1 is LGHNT, CDR2 FRNRAP, per germline. The germline V and J ends were trimmed by 1 base and 4 bases, with 23 bases remaining between them. CDR3 DNA: TGTGCTAGTGGTTTGGACCTCCGACGTGGAGGGTGGGTTAATCAGCCCCAGCATTTT. Encoded protein: CASGLDLRRGGWVNQPQHF.

The chain has TRBV6-2 or TRBV6-3 and TRBJ1-2; 8 bases match TRBD1. From germline, CDR1 is MNHEY and CDR2 SVGEGT. Trimming at V came to 2 bases and at J to 12 bases, leaving 5 bases not matched to a gene. The CDR3 runs 12 residues. This CDR3 is CASSYQGAKNTF. In DNA, the CDR3 is TGTGCCAGCAGTTACCAGGGGGCTAAGAACACCTTC.

The chain joins TRBV6-1 to TRBJ2-7; 7 positions agree with TRBD1. This CDR3 contains 16 residues. Germline CDR1 MNHNS, CDR2 SASEGT. Germline trimming cut 4 bases from V and 0 bases from J; bases unmatched to any gene: 9. The CDR3: CASSVPLGTVSYEQYF. The CDR3 DNA reads TGTGCCAGCAGTGTACCTCTTGGGACAGTCTCCTACGAGCAGTACTTC.

The V gene is TRBV7-9, the J gene TRBJ1-1; D is uncertain. CDR3 length equals 13 residues. Trimming pared 5 bases from V and 10 bases from J, leaving 17 bases between. From germline, CDR1 is SEHNR and CDR2 FQNEAQ (reference sequence). CDR3 sequence: CASSHPGGPGAFF. The DNA of the CDR3 is TGTGCCAGCAGCCACCCGGGAGGCCCTGGAGCTTTCTTT.

This rearrangement joins TRBV6-4 to TRBJ2-3; D remains ambiguous. The CDR3 runs to 12 residues. Germline assignment: CDR1 MRHNA and CDR2 SNTAGT. V was pared by 2 bases and J by 5 bases, with 5 bases between. The CDR3 sequence: CASSDTGDTQYF. For the CDR3, the DNA is TGTGCCAGCAGTGACACGGGAGATACGCAGTATTTT.

This chain uses TRBV11-2 with TRBJ1-2; TRBD1 might be the D (5 bases). Deletions cut 3 bases from V and 3 bases from J, with 20 bases between. The germline V gene encodes CDR1 SGHAT and CDR2 FQNNGV. The CDR3 contains 17 residues. In DNA form, the CDR3 reads TGTGCCAGCAGCTTCTTGGACACTAATGTCCCCTACTATGGCTACACCTTC. The encoded protein is CASSFLDTNVPYYGYTF.

To note about this clone: Distinct nucleotide sequences in the sample also encode this CDR3. The chain links TRBV5-1 to TRBJ1-2, with D unclear. Looked up from germline, CDR1 is SGHRS and CDR2 is YFSETQ. CDR3 size: 14 residues. V was pared by 0 bases and J by 3 bases, with 9 bases between. The CDR3 DNA is TGCGCCAGCAGCTTGGGGGCGCGGGACTATGGCTACACCTTC. It codes for CASSLGARDYGYTF.

V gene TRBV27 combines with J gene TRBJ1-2; 8 bases are a match to TRBD1. Germline values: CDR1 MNHEY, CDR2 SMNVEV (reference sequence). The CDR3 loop spans 14 amino acids. V dropped 2 bases and J dropped 4; count of bases not matched to a gene: 3. The CDR3, as DNA: TGTGCCAGCAGTTTAGGCAGGGGGCTCTATGGCTACACCTTC. The encoded protein is CASSLGRGLYGYTF.